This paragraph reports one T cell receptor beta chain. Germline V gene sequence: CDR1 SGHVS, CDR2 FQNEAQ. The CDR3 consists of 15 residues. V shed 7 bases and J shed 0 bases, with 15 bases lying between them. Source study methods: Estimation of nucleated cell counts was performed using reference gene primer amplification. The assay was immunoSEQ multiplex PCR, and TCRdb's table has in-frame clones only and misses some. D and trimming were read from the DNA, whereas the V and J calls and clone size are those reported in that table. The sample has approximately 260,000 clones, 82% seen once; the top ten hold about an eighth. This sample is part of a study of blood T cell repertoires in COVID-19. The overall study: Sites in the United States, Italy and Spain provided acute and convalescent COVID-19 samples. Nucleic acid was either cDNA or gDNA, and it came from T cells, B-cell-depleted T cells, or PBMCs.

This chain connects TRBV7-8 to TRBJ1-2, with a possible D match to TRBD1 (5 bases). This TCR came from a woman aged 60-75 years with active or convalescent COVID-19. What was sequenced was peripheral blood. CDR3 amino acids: CASTLATVSNYGYTF. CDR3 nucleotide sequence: TGTGCCAGCACCCTGGCGACAGTTTCTAACTATGGCTACACCTTC.